Below, 10 T cell receptor beta chains from the same sample are listed, as sequenced in a study of T cells in Graves' hyperthyroidism and ophthalmopathy. RNA transcripts yielded amplified TCR beta CDR3 regions. During a first-round RT-PCR of the TCR CDR3, the HTBI primer set was used. TCRdb analysed the multiplex PCR reads with MiXCR anew, one entry per CDR3 protein. The sample lists around 250,000 distinct CDR3 sequences; 24% were seen once. The sample comprised blood. Receptors originate from a woman in her forties with Graves' ophthalmopathy.

This clonotype was seen a single time. The rearrangement links TRBV28 to TRBJ2-7; 8 positions match TRBD1. This CDR3 has 12 residues. CDR1 and CDR2 (germline): MDHEN, SYDVKM. Trimming removed 7 bases from V and 3 bases from J; junction bases left unmatched: 2. CDR3 loop: CASIGQGYEQYF. The CDR3 DNA reads as TGTGCCAGCATAGGACAGGGCTACGAGCAGTACTTC. Drawing the rest from reference TRBV28 and TRBJ2-7, the complete variable domain is DVKVTQSSRYLVKRTGEKVFLECVQDMDHENMFWYRQDPGLGLRLIYFSYDVKMKEKGDIPEGYSVSREKKERFSLILESASTNQTSMYLCASIGQGYEQYFGPGTRLTVT.

This clonotype was recorded many times. The V call is TRBV28, the J call TRBJ2-7, with D unclear. The CDR3 consists of 14 residues. V was shortened by 6 bases and J by 5 bases, with 17 bases between the two germline ends. The germline CDR1 and CDR2 sequences are MDHEN and SYDVKM. CDR3 loop: CASSPLGLGNEQYF. As DNA, the CDR3 is TGTGCCAGCAGCCCGCTCGGCTTGGGAAACGAGCAGTACTTC.

This clonotype was observed once. V usage is TRBV5-6 and J usage is TRBJ2-5; 7 bases are a match to TRBD1. CDR3 size: 14 residues. V was pared by 4 bases and J by 2 bases, with 5 bases of the junction left unmatched. Germline assignment: CDR1 SGHDT and CDR2 YYEEEE. This chain's CDR3 is CASSHDRAQETQYF. DNA for the CDR3: TGTGCCAGCAGCCACGACAGGGCGCAAGAGACCCAGTACTTC.

This clonotype has at least ten counts. The chain carries TRBV27 and TRBJ1-1; 7 nucleotides match TRBD1. The CDR3 spans 18 residues. CDR1 and CDR2 from the germline V gene are MNHEY and SMNVEV (reference sequence). V dropped 5 bases and J dropped 2; count of bases not matched to a gene: 17. CDR3 bases: TGTGCCAGCAGTCTTGTCGGGGGGGCAGGGGGAATCAACACTGAAGCTTTCTTT. As protein: CASSLVGGAGGINTEAFF.

This clonotype has ten or more counts. The chain joins TRBV30 to TRBJ2-1; 9 bases match TRBD1. From germline, CDR1 is GTSNPN and CDR2 SVGIG (reference sequence). Trimming took 8 bases from V and 3 from J; bases not matched to a gene: 5. The CDR3 is 13 amino acids. CDR3 in amino acids: CAGDRANYNEQFF. DNA for the CDR3: TGTGCCGGGGACAGGGCTAACTACAATGAGCAGTTCTTC.

This clonotype was counted at least ten times. The chain combines TRBV20-1 with TRBJ1-2; D is unresolved. Germline V gene data show CDR1 as DFQATT and CDR2 as SNEGSKA (reference sequence). Trimming removed 3 bases at V and 8 bases at J, with 16 bases between. The CDR3 is 13 amino acids. Here the CDR3 reads CSASSPVVGGYTF. In DNA form, the CDR3 reads TGCAGTGCTAGTTCACCGGTAGTAGGAGGCTACACCTTC.

This clonotype was observed a few times. The rearrangement uses TRBV12-3 or TRBV12-4 and TRBJ2-5, with 10 bases that match TRBD1. The CDR3 is made up of 15 amino acids. V was pared by 6 bases and J by 3 bases, with 7 bases of the junction left unmatched. CDR3 DNA: TGTGCCAGCAGGCCAGACAGGGGGCAAGAAGAGACCCAGTACTTC. This sequence encodes CASRPDRGQEETQYF.

This clonotype was picked up a small number of times. The chain recombines TRBV12-3 or TRBV12-4 with TRBJ1-2, with unresolved D. The CDR3 covers 15 residues. Trimming pared 5 bases from V and 4 bases from J, leaving 17 bases between. As DNA, the CDR3 is TGTGCCAGCAGTAAGACACTGACTACCCTCTATGGCTACACCTTC. Protein sequence: CASSKTLTTLYGYTF.

This clonotype showed up many times. The chain combines TRBV6-1 with TRBJ1-2, with D perhaps matching TRBD1 (5 bases). V was shortened by 6 bases and J by 2 bases, with 16 bases between the two germline ends. This CDR3 comprises 15 residues. The germline V gene has CDR1 MNHNS and CDR2 SASEGT. CDR3 nucleotides: TGTGCCAGCAGGCCCTTATTGGAGGGGAACTATGGCTACACCTTC. Translated, it gives CASRPLLEGNYGYTF.

The chain uses TRBV11-2 and TRBJ2-5; 7 bases are a match to TRBD1. The CDR3 runs to 14 residues. V lost 3 bases, J lost 7 bases, and 8 bases stayed unmatched. Germline V gives CDR1 SGHAT, CDR2 FQNNGV. The CDR3 nucleotides are TGTGCCAGCAGCTTGGGCAGGGGGACGCCGACCCAGTACTTC. Its translation: CASSLGRGTPTQYF.